This T cell receptor beta chain was identified during a study of PD-L1 blockade in urothelial cancer. The V gene end was trimmed by 4 bases and the J gene end by 7 bases; junction bases not matched to a gene: 5. Germline CDR1 SEHNR, CDR2 FQNEAQ (reference sequence). The CDR3 length is 14 residues. Method: immunoSEQ multiplex PCR; TCRdb's copy keeps in-frame clones and lacks some. The data hold more than 15,000 clones, with roughly 90% observed a single time. Locally advanced or metastatic urothelial carcinoma affected the patients. Peripheral blood mononuclear cells were collected from every patient before and during treatment, yielding between 1 and 8 samples per patient.

The specimen was PBMCs, collected around atezolizumab (anti-PD-L1) treatment. The sequence came from a man aged 45-60 years with urothelial cancer. V is TRBV7-9 and J is TRBJ1-4; the match to TRBD1 covers 8 bases. The CDR3 protein is CASSSGQEPEKLFF. Written as DNA, the CDR3 is TGTGCCAGCAGCTCGGGACAGGAACCTGAAAAACTGTTTTTT.